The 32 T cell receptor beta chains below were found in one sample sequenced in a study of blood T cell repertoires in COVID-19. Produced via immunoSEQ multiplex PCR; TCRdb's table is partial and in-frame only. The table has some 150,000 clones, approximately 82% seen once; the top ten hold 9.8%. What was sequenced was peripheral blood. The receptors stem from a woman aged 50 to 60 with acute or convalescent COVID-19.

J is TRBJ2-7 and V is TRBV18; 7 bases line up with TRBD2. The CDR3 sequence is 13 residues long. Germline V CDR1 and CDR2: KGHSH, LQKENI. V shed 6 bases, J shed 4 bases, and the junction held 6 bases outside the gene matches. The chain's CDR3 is CASSPMGGYEQYF. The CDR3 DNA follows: TGTGCCAGCTCCCCAATGGGGGGGTACGAGCAGTACTTC.

CDR3 coding DNA: TGTGCCAGCAGAGCGGACCCGGCGGTGTATGAGCCCCAGCATTTT. It encodes CASRADPAVYEPQHF. The V and J genes are TRBV6-5 and TRBJ1-5; D remains ambiguous. This CDR3 has 15 residues. Germline V gene sequence: CDR1 MNHEY, CDR2 SVGAGI. Trimming left V 6 bases short and J 8 bases short, with 20 bases between.

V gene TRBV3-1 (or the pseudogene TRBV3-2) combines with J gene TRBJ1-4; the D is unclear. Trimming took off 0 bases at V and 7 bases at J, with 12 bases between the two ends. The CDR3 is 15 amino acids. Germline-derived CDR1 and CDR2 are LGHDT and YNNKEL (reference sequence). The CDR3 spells CASSQDLVISEKLFF. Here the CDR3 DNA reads TGTGCCAGCAGCCAAGATCTGGTTATTAGTGAAAAACTGTTTTTT.

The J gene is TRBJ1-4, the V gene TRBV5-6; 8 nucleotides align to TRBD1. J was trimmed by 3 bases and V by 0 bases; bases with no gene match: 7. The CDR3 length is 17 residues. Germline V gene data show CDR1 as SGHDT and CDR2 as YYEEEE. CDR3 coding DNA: TGTGCCAGCAGCTTGGTACAGGGGGAGCGTCCTAATGAAAAACTGTTTTTT. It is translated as CASSLVQGERPNEKLFF.

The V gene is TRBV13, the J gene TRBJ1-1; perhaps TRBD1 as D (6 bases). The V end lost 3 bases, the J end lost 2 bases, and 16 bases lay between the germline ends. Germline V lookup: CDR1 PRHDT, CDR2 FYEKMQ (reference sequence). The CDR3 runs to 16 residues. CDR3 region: CASSFLLTGSNTEAFF. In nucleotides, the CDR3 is TGTGCCAGCAGCTTCCTACTTACAGGGTCTAACACTGAAGCTTTCTTT.

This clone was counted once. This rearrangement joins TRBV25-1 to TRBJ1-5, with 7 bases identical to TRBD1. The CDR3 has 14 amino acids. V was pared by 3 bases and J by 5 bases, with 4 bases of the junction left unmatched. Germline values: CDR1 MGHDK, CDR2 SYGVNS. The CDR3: CASSETGYDQPQHF. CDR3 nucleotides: TGTGCCAGCAGTGAGACAGGGTATGATCAGCCCCAGCATTTT.

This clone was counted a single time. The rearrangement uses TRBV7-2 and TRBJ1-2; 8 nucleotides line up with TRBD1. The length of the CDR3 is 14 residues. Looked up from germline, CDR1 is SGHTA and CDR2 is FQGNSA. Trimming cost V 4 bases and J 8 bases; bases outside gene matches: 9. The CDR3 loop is CASSSARTGKGYTF. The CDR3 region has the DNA TGTGCCAGCAGCTCCGCTCGGACAGGGAAAGGCTACACCTTC.

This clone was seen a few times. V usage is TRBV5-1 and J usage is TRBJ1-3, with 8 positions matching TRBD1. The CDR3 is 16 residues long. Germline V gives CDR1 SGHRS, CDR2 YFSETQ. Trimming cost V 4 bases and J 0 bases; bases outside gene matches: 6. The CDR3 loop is CASSLQGASSGNTIYF. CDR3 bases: TGCGCCAGCAGCCTCCAGGGGGCCAGCTCTGGAAACACCATATATTTT.

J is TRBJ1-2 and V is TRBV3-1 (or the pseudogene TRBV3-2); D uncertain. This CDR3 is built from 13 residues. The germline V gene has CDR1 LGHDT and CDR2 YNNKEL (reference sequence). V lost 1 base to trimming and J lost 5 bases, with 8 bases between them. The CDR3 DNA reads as TGTGCCAGCAGCCAAGCAAAGAGGTATGGCTACACCTTC. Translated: CASSQAKRYGYTF.

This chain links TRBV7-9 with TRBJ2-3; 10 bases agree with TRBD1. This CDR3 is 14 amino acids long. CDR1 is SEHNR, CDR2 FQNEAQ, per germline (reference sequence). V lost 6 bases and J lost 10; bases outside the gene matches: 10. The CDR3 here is CASRLDRGANAQYF. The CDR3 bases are TGTGCCAGCAGACTGGACAGGGGGGCGAATGCGCAGTATTTT. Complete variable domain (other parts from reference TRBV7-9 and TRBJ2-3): DTGVSQNPRHKITKRGQNVTFRCDPISEHNRLYWYRQTLGQGPEFLTYFQNEAQLEKSRLLSDRFSAERPKGSFSTLEIQRTEQGDSAMYLCASRLDRGANAQYFGPGTRLTVL.

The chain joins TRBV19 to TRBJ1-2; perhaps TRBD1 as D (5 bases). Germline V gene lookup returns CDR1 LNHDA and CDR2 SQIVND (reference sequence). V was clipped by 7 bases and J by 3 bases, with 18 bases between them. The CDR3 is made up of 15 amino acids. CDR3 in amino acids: CASTLGGAGDYGYTF. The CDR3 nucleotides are TGTGCCAGTACCCTCGGAGGGGCCGGCGACTATGGCTACACCTTC.

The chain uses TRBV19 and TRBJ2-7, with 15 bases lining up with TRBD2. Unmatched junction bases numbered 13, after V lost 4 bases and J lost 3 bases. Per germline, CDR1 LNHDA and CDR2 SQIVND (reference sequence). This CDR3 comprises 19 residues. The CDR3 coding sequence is TGTGCCAGTAGTAGAAAAGGACTAGCGGGAGGGCCTGTCGACTACGAGCAGTACTTC. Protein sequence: CASSRKGLAGGPVDYEQYF. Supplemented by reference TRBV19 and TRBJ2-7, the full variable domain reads DGGITQSPKYLFRKEGQNVTLSCEQNLNHDAMYWYRQDPGQGLRLIYYSQIVNDFQKGDIAEGYSVSREKKESFPLTVTSAQKNPTAFYLCASSRKGLAGGPVDYEQYFGPGTRLTVT.

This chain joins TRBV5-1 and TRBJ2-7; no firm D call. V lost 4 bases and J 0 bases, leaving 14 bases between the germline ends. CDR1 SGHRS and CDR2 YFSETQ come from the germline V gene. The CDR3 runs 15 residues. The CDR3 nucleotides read TGCGCCAGCAGCCCCACGTCCCGGTCCTCCTACGAGCAGTACTTC. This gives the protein CASSPTSRSSYEQYF.

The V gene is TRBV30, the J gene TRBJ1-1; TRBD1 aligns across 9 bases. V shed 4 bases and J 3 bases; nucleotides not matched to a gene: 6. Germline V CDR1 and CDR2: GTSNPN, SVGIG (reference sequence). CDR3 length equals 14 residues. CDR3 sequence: CAWTIQGAHTEAFF. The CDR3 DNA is TGTGCCTGGACTATACAGGGGGCCCACACTGAAGCTTTCTTT.

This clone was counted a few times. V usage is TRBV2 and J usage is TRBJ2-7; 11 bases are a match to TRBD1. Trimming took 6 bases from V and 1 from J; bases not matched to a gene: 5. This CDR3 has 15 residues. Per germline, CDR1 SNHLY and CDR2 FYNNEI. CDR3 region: CASRDRGQKSYEQYF. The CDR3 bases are TGTGCCAGCAGGGACAGGGGGCAAAAGTCCTACGAGCAGTACTTC.

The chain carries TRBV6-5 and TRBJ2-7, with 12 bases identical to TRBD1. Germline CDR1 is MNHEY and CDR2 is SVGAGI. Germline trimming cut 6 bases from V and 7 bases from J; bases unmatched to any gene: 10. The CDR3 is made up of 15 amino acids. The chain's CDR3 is CASRFPGQGAREQYF. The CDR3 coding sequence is TGTGCCAGCAGATTTCCGGGACAGGGGGCTCGGGAGCAGTACTTC.

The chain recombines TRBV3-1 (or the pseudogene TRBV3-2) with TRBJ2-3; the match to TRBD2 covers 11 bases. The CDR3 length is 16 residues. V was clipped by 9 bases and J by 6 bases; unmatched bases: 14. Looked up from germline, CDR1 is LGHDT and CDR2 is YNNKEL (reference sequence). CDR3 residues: CASLTPSGGLDDTQYF. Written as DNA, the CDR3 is TGTGCCAGTCTAACTCCTAGCGGGGGGCTAGACGATACGCAGTATTTT.

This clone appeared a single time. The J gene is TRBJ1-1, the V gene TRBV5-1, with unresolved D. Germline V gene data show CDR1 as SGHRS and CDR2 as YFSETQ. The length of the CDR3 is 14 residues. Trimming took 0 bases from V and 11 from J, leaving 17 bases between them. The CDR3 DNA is TGCGCCAGCAGCTTGGGTCGGGGAAACGAAGGGGCTTTCTTT. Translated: CASSLGRGNEGAFF.

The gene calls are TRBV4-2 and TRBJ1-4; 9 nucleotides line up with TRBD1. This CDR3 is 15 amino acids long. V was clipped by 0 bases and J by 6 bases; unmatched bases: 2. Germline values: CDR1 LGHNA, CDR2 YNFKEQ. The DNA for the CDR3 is TGTGCCAGCAGCCAAGAGGGACAGGGCGATGAAAAACTGTTTTTT. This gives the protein CASSQEGQGDEKLFF.

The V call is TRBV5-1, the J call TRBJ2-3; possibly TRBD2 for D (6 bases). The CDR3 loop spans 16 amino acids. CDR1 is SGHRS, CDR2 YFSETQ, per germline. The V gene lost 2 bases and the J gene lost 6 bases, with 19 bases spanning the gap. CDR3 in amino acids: CASSFSGLGLGDTQYF. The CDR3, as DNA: TGCGCCAGCAGCTTTTCGGGACTGGGACTCGGCGATACGCAGTATTTT.

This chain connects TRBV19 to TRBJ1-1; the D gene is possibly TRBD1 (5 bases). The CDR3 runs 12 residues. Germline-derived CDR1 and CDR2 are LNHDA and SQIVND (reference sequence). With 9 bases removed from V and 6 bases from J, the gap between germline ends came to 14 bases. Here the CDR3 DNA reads TGTGCCAGCGTCAAGACAGATGCTGAAGCTTTCTTT. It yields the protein CASVKTDAEAFF.

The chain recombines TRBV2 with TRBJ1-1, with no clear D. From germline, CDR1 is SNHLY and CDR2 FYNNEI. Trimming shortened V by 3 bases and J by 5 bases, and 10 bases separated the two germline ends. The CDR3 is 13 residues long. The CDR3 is CASSEGSVTEAFF. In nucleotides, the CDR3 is TGTGCCAGCAGTGAGGGCTCCGTAACTGAAGCTTTCTTT.

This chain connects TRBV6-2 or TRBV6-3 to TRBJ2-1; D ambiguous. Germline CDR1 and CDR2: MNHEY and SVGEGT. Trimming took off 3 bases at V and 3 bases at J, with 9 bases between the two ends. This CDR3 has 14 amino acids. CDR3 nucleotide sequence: TGTGCCAGCAGTTATCTAGTAAGCTACAATGAGCAGTTCTTC. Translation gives CASSYLVSYNEQFF.

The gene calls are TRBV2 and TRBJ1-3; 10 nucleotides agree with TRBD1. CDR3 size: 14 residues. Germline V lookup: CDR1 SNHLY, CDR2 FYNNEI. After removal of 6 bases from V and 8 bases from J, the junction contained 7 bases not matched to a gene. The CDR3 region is CASRRQGAEDTIYF. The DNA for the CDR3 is TGTGCCAGCAGGAGACAGGGGGCTGAGGACACCATATATTTT.

The DNA for the CDR3 is TGTGCCAGCGGGGGGAAAGTTCGGAGGGCTGAGCAGTTCTTC. Amino acid sequence: CASGGKVRRAEQFF. The rearrangement links TRBV28 to TRBJ2-1, with D possibly being TRBD2 (6 bases). Germline V gives CDR1 MDHEN, CDR2 SYDVKM. Trimming left V 8 bases short and J 9 bases short, with 20 bases between. CDR3 length: 14 residues. The full variable domain, with the rest looked up from reference TRBV28 and TRBJ2-1, is DVKVTQSSRYLVKRTGEKVFLECVQDMDHENMFWYRQDPGLGLRLIYFSYDVKMKEKGDIPEGYSVSREKKERFSLILESASTNQTSMYLCASGGKVRRAEQFFGPGTRLTVL.

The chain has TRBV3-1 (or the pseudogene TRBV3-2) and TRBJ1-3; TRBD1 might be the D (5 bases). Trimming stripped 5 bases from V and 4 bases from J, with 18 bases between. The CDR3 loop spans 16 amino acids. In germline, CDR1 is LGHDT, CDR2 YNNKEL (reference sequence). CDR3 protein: CASSSRRDSGGNTIYF. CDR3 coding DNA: TGTGCCAGCAGCTCCCGGAGGGACTCAGGGGGAAACACCATATATTTT.

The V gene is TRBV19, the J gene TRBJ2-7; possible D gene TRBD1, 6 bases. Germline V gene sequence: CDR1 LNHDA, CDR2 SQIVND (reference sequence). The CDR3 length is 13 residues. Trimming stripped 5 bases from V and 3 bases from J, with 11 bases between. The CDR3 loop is CASSAVQGYEQYF. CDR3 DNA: TGTGCCAGTAGTGCCGTACAGGGCTACGAGCAGTACTTC.

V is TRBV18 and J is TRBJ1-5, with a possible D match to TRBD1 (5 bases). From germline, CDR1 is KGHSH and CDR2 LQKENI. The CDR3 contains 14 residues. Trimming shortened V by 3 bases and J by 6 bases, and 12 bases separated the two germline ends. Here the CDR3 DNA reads TGTGCCAGCTCACCCGTTGGGGCTTCTCAGCCCCAGCATTTT. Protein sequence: CASSPVGASQPQHF. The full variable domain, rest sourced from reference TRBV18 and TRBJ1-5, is NAGVMQNPRHLVRRRGQEARLRCSPMKGHSHVYWYRQLPEEGLKFMVYLQKENIIDESGMPKERFSAEFPKEGPSILRIQQVVRGDSAAYFCASSPVGASQPQHFGDGTRLSIL.

CDR3 in DNA: TGCAGTGCTAGTACCGGGACAGGGGGCTATAGGGAGCAGTACTTC. The encoded protein is CSASTGTGGYREQYF. The rearrangement uses TRBV20-1 and TRBJ2-7; 12 bases fit TRBD1. The CDR3 extends over 15 amino acids. CDR1 is DFQATT, CDR2 SNEGSKA, per germline (reference sequence). V shed 3 bases and J 7 bases; nucleotides not matched to a gene: 10.

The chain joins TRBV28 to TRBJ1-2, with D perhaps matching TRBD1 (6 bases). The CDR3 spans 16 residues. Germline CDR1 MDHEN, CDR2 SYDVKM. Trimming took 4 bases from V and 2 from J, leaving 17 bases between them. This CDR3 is CASSSLTGNPNYGYTF. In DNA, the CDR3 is TGTGCCAGCAGTTCCCTCACAGGGAACCCGAACTATGGCTACACCTTC.

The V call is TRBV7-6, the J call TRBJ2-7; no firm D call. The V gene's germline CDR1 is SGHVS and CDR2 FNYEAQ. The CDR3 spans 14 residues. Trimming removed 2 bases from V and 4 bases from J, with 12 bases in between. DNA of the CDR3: TGTGCCAGCAGCTTACCCCGAAAGAGGTACGAGCAGTACTTC. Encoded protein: CASSLPRKRYEQYF.

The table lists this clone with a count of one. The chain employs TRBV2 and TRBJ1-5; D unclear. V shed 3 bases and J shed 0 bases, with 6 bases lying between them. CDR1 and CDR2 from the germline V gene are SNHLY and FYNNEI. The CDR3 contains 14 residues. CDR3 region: CASSDRNSNQPQHF. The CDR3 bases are TGTGCCAGCAGTGACAGAAATAGCAATCAGCCCCAGCATTTT. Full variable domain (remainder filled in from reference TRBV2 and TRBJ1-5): EPEVTQTPSHQVTQMGQEVILRCVPISNHLYFYWYRQILGQKVEFLVSFYNNEISEKSEIFDDQFSVERPDGSNFTLKIRSTKLEDSAMYFCASSDRNSNQPQHFGDGTRLSIL.